This T cell receptor beta chain comes out of a study of T cell repertoires in cytomegalovirus infection (dated by TCRdb to between 2018 and 2020). In terms of the full investigation: The peptide stimulations were aimed at well-studied HLA-B-restricted epitopes as well as recently identified HLA-C-restricted CMV epitopes, whose presentation resists viral immunomodulation. Because public TCR beta signatures pointed to carriage of CMV infection together with the matching HLA type, the HLA type of each donor mattered for the analysis.

The meaning of the sample's treatment or condition label: in vitro stimulation with specific CMV peptide epitopes to enrich CMV-specific T cells. Paper-wide results and their limitations: In both this cohort and an independent cohort of under 450 donors, the cumulative frequency of public TCR beta family members distinguished carriers of CMV infection plus the relevant HLA type. The ex vivo response was dominated by HLA-C-restricted CMV-specific TCR beta clonotypes, and the single most frequent clonotype in two of eight donors was supplied by these HLA-C-restricted clonotypes.

These reads were obtained on an Illumina HiSeq 1500. Clones were called with MiXCR by TCRdb after fastp trimmed the public reads at Q25, and only in-frame beta chains were retained. Every entry covers one CDR3 protein and lists the most common genes and DNA from its rows. The sample profile shows roughly 800,000 distinct CDR3 sequences; roughly 28% of them were found once. The ten largest account for around 13% of the sample. The V and J ends are trimmed by 3 bases and 2 bases, leaving 11 bases between them. Including cysteine and phenylalanine, the CDR3 has 14 amino acids. The CDR3 DNA has 42 bases and is translated from base 1. The germline V gene sets CDR1 to MDHEN and CDR2 to SYDVKM. Many counts were recorded for this clonotype. It has no known antigen specificity. Base qualities are missing; no much larger clone stands one base away.

Sequenced material: cultured CD8+ T cells from PBMCs, taken from culture after CMV antigen stimulation. The origin of this receptor is a human donor in good health (CMV status not recorded). Some clones in this sample may be carry-over from other donors' samples. The sequence links TRBV28 to TRBJ2-7; TRBD1 is a possible D gene, resting on 7 matching bases. The nucleotide sequence is TGTGCCAGCAGTTTCTCAGGGGGGACCTACGAGCAGTACTTC. This translates into CASSFSGGTYEQYF.